This entry features one T cell receptor (beta chain) sequence. Trimming pared 11 bases from V and 6 bases from J, leaving 14 bases between. The germline CDR1 and CDR2 sequences are ENHRY and SYGVKD. The CDR3 has 13 amino acids. This record comes from a study of spatial heterogeneity in lung cancer. Time point here: blood at routine non-recurrence follow-up after resection. The input material, whole RNA from tumor, nontumor lung or frozen PBMC, was sequenced unsorted. Every individual TCR cDNA molecule carried its own unique molecular identifier, which allowed correction of PCR and sequencing errors. TCRdb processed the 5' RACE reads anew with MiXCR; each CDR3 protein has one entry. The data show roughly 120,000 distinct CDR3 sequences, with 10% to 15% seen just once and roughly 17% held by the top ten.

Specimen: PBMCs, collected at follow-up. This chain joins TRBV10-3 and TRBJ1-6; tentatively, D is TRBD1 (6 bases). The origin of this receptor is a male donor with early-stage non-small cell lung cancer. CDR3 residues: CAVRTEPNSPLHF. CDR3 bases: TGTGCCGTACGGACAGAGCCTAATTCACCCCTCCACTTT.